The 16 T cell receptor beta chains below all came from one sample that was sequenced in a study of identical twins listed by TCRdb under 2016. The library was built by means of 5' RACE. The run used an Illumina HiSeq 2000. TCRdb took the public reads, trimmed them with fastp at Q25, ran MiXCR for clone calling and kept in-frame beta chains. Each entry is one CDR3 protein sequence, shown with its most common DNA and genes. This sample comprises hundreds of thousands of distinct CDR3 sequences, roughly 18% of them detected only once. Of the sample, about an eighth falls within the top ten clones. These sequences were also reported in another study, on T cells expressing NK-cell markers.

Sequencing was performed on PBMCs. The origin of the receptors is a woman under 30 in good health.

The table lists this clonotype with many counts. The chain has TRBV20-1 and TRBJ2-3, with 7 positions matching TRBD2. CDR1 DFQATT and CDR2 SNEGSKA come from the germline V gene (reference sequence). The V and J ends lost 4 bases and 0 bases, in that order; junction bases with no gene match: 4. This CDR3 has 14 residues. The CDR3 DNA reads TGCAGTGCTAAACGAGCGGGAAGCACAGATACGCAGTATTTT. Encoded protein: CSAKRAGSTDTQYF.

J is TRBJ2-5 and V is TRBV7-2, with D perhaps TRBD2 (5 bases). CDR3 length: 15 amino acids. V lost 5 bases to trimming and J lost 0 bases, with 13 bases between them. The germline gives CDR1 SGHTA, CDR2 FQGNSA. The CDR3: CASSGRTGYQETQYF. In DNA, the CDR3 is TGTGCCAGCAGCGGCCGGACGGGGTACCAAGAGACCCAGTACTTC.

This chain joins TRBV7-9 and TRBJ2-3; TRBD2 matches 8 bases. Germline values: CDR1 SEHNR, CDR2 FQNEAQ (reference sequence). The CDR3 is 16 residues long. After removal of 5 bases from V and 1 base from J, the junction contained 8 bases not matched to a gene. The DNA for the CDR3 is TGTGCCAGCAGCAGATTTAGCGGGGTTCGCACAGATACGCAGTATTTT. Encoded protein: CASSRFSGVRTDTQYF.

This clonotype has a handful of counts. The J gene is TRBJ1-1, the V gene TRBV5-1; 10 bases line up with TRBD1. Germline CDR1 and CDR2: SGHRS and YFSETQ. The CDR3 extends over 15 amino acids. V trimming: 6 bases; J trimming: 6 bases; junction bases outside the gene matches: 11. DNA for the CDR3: TGCGCCAGCACCAGACAGGGGGCGAGTACCTCTGAAGCTTTCTTT. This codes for CASTRQGASTSEAFF.

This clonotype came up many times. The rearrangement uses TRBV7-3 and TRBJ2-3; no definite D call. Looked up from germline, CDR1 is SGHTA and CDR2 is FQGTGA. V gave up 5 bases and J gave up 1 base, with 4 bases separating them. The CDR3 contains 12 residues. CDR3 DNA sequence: TGTGCCAGCAGCGGGGGCACAGATACGCAGTATTTT. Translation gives CASSGGTDTQYF.

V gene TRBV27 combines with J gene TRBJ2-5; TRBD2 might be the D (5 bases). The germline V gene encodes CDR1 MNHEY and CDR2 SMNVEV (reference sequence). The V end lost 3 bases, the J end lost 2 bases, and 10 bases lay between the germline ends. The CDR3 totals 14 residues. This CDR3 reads CASSLRSAQETQYF. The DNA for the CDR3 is TGTGCCAGCAGTTTGCGTAGCGCTCAAGAGACCCAGTACTTC.

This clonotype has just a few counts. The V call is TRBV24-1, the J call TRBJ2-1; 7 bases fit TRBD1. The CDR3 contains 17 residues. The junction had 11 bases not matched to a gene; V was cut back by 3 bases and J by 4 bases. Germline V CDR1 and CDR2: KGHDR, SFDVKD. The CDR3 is CATSDPLTGFTYNEQFF. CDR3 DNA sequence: TGTGCCACCAGTGATCCCTTGACAGGGTTTACATACAATGAGCAGTTCTTC.

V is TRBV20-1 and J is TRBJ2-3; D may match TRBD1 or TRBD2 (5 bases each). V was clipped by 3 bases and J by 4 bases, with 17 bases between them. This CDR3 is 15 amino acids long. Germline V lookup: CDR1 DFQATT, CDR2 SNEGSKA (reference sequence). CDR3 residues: CSASLGDVLADTQYF. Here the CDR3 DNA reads TGCAGTGCTAGTTTAGGGGACGTCCTGGCAGATACGCAGTATTTT.

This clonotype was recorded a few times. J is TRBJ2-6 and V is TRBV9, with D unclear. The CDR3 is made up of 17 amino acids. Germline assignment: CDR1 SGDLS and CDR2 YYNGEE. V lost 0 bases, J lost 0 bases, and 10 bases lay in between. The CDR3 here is CASSVAGPYSGANVLTF. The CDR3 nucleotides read TGTGCCAGCAGCGTAGCCGGGCCCTACTCTGGGGCCAACGTCCTGACTTTC.

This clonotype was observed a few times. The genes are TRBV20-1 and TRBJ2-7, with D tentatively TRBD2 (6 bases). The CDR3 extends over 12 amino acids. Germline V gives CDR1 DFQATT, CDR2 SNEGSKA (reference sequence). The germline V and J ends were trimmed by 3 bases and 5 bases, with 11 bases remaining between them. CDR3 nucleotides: TGCAGTGCTAGCGGGAGCGTCAACGAGCAGTACTTC. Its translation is CSASGSVNEQYF.

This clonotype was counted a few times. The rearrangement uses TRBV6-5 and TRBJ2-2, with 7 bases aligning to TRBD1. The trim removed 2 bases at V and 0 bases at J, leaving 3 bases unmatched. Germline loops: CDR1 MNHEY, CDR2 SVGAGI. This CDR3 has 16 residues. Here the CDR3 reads CASSYKGQPNTGELFF. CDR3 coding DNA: TGTGCCAGCAGTTACAAGGGACAGCCGAACACCGGGGAGCTGTTTTTT.

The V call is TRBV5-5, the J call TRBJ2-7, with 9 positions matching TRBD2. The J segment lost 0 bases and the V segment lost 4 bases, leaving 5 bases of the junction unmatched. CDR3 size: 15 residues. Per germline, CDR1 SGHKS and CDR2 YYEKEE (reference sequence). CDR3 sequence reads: CASSMSGGISYEQYF. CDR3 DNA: TGTGCCAGCAGCATGAGCGGGGGGATCTCCTACGAGCAGTACTTC.

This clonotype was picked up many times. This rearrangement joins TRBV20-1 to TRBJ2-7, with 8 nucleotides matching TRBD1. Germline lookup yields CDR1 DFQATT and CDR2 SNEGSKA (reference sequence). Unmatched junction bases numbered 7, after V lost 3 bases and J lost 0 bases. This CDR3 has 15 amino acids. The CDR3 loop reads CSARPRGRTSYEQYF. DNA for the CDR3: TGCAGTGCTAGGCCCAGGGGGCGGACCTCCTACGAGCAGTACTTC.

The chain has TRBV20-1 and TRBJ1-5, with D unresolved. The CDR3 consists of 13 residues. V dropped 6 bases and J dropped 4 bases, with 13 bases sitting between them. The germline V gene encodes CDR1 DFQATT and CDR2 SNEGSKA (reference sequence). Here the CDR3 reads CSAHSAGNQPQHF. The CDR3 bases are TGCAGTGCCCACTCTGCGGGGAATCAGCCCCAGCATTTT.

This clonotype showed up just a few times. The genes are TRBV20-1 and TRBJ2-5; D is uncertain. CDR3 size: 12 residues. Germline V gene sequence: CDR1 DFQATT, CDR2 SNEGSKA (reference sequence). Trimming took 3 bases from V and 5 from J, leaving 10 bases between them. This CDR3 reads CSARALGETQYF. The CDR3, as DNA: TGCAGTGCTAGGGCCCTGGGTGAGACCCAGTACTTC.

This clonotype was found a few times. In DNA form, the CDR3 reads TGCAGTGCTGAGCACCCTAGGACTAGCGAGGAGACCCAGTACTTC. It codes for CSAEHPRTSEETQYF. The chain is built from TRBV20-1 and TRBJ2-5; 9 bases are a match to TRBD2. CDR1 and CDR2 from the germline V gene are DFQATT and SNEGSKA (reference sequence). The CDR3 extends over 15 amino acids. The junction had 12 bases not matched to a gene; V was cut back by 5 bases and J by 5 bases.